This is a list of T cell receptor beta chains from one sample in a study of CD8 T cells in Susac syndrome. TCRdb itself ran the immunoSEQ multiplex PCR reads through MiXCR, one entry per CDR3 protein. In the table there are approximately 150,000 distinct CDR3 sequences, 85% to 95% of which are singletons. The sample taken for sequencing was CD4+ T cells from PBMCs. The receptors originated from a human donor with multiple sclerosis. The CDR3 runs from the conserved cysteine through the conserved F or W. The order of the fields is J gene, clone size, V gene, D gene, CDR3 protein, CDR3 DNA. The D gene is left open where the match is weak. Clone size is stated in some rows and not others, as once, few, many or a class when expanded.

j_gene: TRBJ1-2; abundance: NA; v_gene: TRBV11-3; d_gene: NA; CDR3aa: CASTPYGYTF; CDR3nt: TGTGCCAGCACCCCTTATGGCTACACCTTC
j_gene: TRBJ1-4; abundance: once; v_gene: TRBV20-1; d_gene: NA; CDR3aa: CSVRGLSDEKLFF; CDR3nt: TGCAGTGTAAGGGGATTATCGGATGAAAAACTGTTTTTT
j_gene: TRBJ2-4; abundance: NA; v_gene: TRBV6-1; d_gene: NA; CDR3aa: CASSEAHGVLGRYF; CDR3nt: TGTGCCAGCAGTGAAGCGCACGGGGTGCTAGGGAGGTACTTC
j_gene: TRBJ1-6; abundance: NA; v_gene: TRBV25-1; d_gene: TRBD1; CDR3aa: CASSEYKGAPGSPLHF; CDR3nt: TGTGCCAGCAGTGAATATAAGGGGGCTCCAGGTTCACCCCTCCACTTT
j_gene: TRBJ2-7; abundance: NA; v_gene: TRBV4-3; d_gene: NA; CDR3aa: CASSQVGSMGEQYF; CDR3nt: TGCGCCAGCAGCCAAGTGGGTAGCATGGGCGAGCAGTACTTC
j_gene: TRBJ2-1; abundance: NA; v_gene: TRBV28; d_gene: TRBD1; CDR3aa: CASSQNRQGTYNEQFF; CDR3nt: TGTGCCAGCAGTCAAAACCGACAGGGAACCTACAATGAGCAGTTCTTC
j_gene: TRBJ1-1; abundance: NA; v_gene: TRBV20-1; d_gene: NA; CDR3aa: CSARDRVNTEAFF; CDR3nt: TGCAGTGCTAGAGATCGGGTCAACACTGAAGCTTTCTTT
j_gene: TRBJ2-6; abundance: NA; v_gene: TRBV12-3/TRBV12-4; d_gene: NA; CDR3aa: CASTGSGLGANVLTF; CDR3nt: TGTGCCAGCACGGGATCGGGTCTTGGGGCCAACGTCCTGACTTTC
j_gene: TRBJ2-1; abundance: NA; v_gene: TRBV5-4; d_gene: TRBD1; CDR3aa: CASSLGGQGTYNEQFF; CDR3nt: TGTGCCAGCAGCTTGGGGGGACAGGGCACCTACAATGAGCAGTTCTTC
j_gene: TRBJ2-5; abundance: NA; v_gene: TRBV5-4; d_gene: NA; CDR3aa: CASSLYFHLQETQYF; CDR3nt: TGTGCCAGCAGCTTATACTTCCACCTACAAGAGACCCAGTACTTC
j_gene: TRBJ2-4; abundance: NA; v_gene: TRBV5-1; d_gene: TRBD2; CDR3aa: CASSSGLAGGRVAKNIQYF; CDR3nt: TGCGCCAGCAGCTCAGGACTAGCGGGAGGGCGTGTGGCCAAAAACATTCAGTACTTC
j_gene: TRBJ1-5; abundance: NA; v_gene: TRBV20-1; d_gene: NA; CDR3aa: CSAHLTRGRNNQPQHF; CDR3nt: TGCAGTGCTCACCTCACGAGGGGACGGAACAATCAGCCCCAGCATTTT
j_gene: TRBJ2-5; abundance: NA; v_gene: TRBV5-4; d_gene: NA; CDR3aa: CASSLGAGDQETQYF; CDR3nt: TGTGCCAGCAGCTTGGGGGCAGGAGACCAAGAGACCCAGTACTTC
j_gene: TRBJ1-5; abundance: NA; v_gene: TRBV12-3/TRBV12-4; d_gene: NA; CDR3aa: CASSTTQGPYVPQHF; CDR3nt: TGTGCCAGCAGTACAACCCAGGGCCCGTATGTGCCCCAGCATTTT
j_gene: TRBJ2-1; abundance: NA; v_gene: TRBV20-1; d_gene: TRBD2; CDR3aa: CSASVTTSGSRNEQFF; CDR3nt: TGCAGTGCTAGCGTGACGACTAGCGGGAGTAGGAATGAGCAGTTCTTC
j_gene: TRBJ1-1; abundance: NA; v_gene: TRBV28; d_gene: TRBD1; CDR3aa: CASSPRDSFYTEAFF; CDR3nt: TGTGCCAGCAGCCCTAGGGACAGTTTCTACACTGAAGCTTTCTTT
j_gene: TRBJ2-1; abundance: once; v_gene: TRBV5-1; d_gene: TRBD1; CDR3aa: CASSLVITGTVNNEQFF; CDR3nt: TGCGCCAGCAGCTTGGTCATTACCGGGACAGTAAACAATGAGCAGTTCTTC
j_gene: TRBJ1-3; abundance: NA; v_gene: TRBV30; d_gene: NA; CDR3aa: CAWSVQGGNTIYF; CDR3nt: TGTGCCTGGAGTGTACAGGGTGGAAACACCATATATTTT
j_gene: TRBJ2-2; abundance: once; v_gene: TRBV20-1; d_gene: TRBD2; CDR3aa: CSASPGLAGTGELFF; CDR3nt: TGCAGTGCGTCACCGGGACTAGCGGGCACCGGGGAGCTGTTTTTT
j_gene: TRBJ1-1; abundance: NA; v_gene: TRBV2; d_gene: NA; CDR3aa: CASSVSGKTEAFF; CDR3nt: TGTGCCAGCAGTGTCTCAGGGAAGACTGAAGCTTTCTTT
j_gene: TRBJ1-1; abundance: NA; v_gene: TRBV2; d_gene: NA; CDR3aa: CASSQDQGTEAFF; CDR3nt: TGTGCCAGCAGTCAGGATCAGGGCACTGAAGCTTTCTTT
j_gene: TRBJ2-7; abundance: NA; v_gene: TRBV28; d_gene: NA; CDR3aa: CASSLVSGQATYEQYF; CDR3nt: TGTGCCAGCAGCTTAGTATCCGGCCAGGCGACCTACGAGCAGTACTTC
j_gene: TRBJ2-1; abundance: NA; v_gene: TRBV5-1; d_gene: TRBD1; CDR3aa: CASSLSPTGIVVGQFF; CDR3nt: TGCGCCAGCAGCTTGAGTCCGACAGGGATTGTAGTGGGGCAGTTCTTC
j_gene: TRBJ1-5; abundance: NA; v_gene: TRBV4-1; d_gene: NA; CDR3aa: CASSQAHGDNQPQHF; CDR3nt: TGCGCCAGCAGCCAAGCTCACGGAGACAATCAGCCCCAGCATTTT
j_gene: TRBJ2-2; abundance: NA; v_gene: TRBV7-3; d_gene: TRBD2; CDR3aa: CASSPPGTSGDFNTGELFF; CDR3nt: TGTGCCAGCAGCCCCCCCGGGACTAGCGGGGATTTTAACACCGGGGAGCTGTTTTTT
j_gene: TRBJ2-3; abundance: NA; v_gene: TRBV19; d_gene: NA; CDR3aa: CASSMEAGVDTQYF; CDR3nt: TGTGCCAGTAGTATGGAGGCAGGGGTGGATACGCAGTATTTT
j_gene: TRBJ1-6; abundance: NA; v_gene: TRBV28; d_gene: TRBD1; CDR3aa: CASSTGTGSNSPLHF; CDR3nt: TGTGCCAGCAGTACCGGGACAGGGAGTAATTCACCCCTCCACTTT
j_gene: TRBJ1-1; abundance: NA; v_gene: TRBV30; d_gene: NA; CDR3aa: CAWKWQGEAFF; CDR3nt: TGTGCCTGGAAATGGCAGGGAGAAGCTTTCTTT
j_gene: TRBJ2-7; abundance: NA; v_gene: TRBV3-1; d_gene: NA; CDR3aa: CASSQDVGKLRNEQYF; CDR3nt: TGTGCCAGCAGCCAAGATGTGGGGAAACTTCGCAACGAGCAGTACTTC
j_gene: TRBJ2-1; abundance: NA; v_gene: TRBV20-1; d_gene: NA; CDR3aa: CSARDLGVWSNEQFF; CDR3nt: TGCAGTGCCAGGGACTTGGGAGTGTGGAGTAATGAGCAGTTCTTC
j_gene: TRBJ1-4; abundance: NA; v_gene: TRBV18; d_gene: TRBD1; CDR3aa: CASSPFRGLDEKLFF; CDR3nt: TGTGCCAGCTCACCATTTAGGGGGCTTGATGAAAAACTGTTTTTT
j_gene: TRBJ2-5; abundance: once; v_gene: TRBV7-9; d_gene: TRBD2; CDR3aa: CASTPGLAGETQYF; CDR3nt: TGTGCCAGCACCCCAGGACTAGCGGGGGAGACCCAGTACTTC
j_gene: TRBJ2-4; abundance: NA; v_gene: TRBV20-1; d_gene: TRBD1; CDR3aa: CSALPGQGLRKNIQYF; CDR3nt: TGCAGTGCTCTTCCCGGACAGGGTTTGAGGAAAAACATTCAGTACTTC
j_gene: TRBJ1-2; abundance: NA; v_gene: TRBV20-1; d_gene: NA; CDR3aa: CSASPGAAGGYTF; CDR3nt: TGCAGTGCTAGTCCGGGGGCAGCCGGTGGCTACACCTTC
j_gene: TRBJ1-5; abundance: NA; v_gene: TRBV6-6; d_gene: TRBD1; CDR3aa: CASRTGGSQPQHF; CDR3nt: TGTGCCAGCAGGACAGGGGGCTCTCAGCCCCAGCATTTT
j_gene: TRBJ1-6; abundance: once; v_gene: TRBV30; d_gene: NA; CDR3aa: CAHLSAGRSPLHF; CDR3nt: TGTGCCCACCTCTCCGCGGGGCGTTCACCCCTCCACTTT
j_gene: TRBJ2-3; abundance: NA; v_gene: TRBV4-3; d_gene: TRBD2; CDR3aa: CASSQDLAGRSTDTQYF; CDR3nt: TGCGCCAGCAGCCAAGATCTAGCGGGGCGTAGCACAGATACGCAGTATTTT
j_gene: TRBJ1-6; abundance: NA; v_gene: TRBV12-3/TRBV12-4; d_gene: TRBD1; CDR3aa: CASSFSRGLGSPLHF; CDR3nt: TGTGCCAGCAGTTTCTCCAGGGGGCTGGGTTCACCCCTCCACTTT
j_gene: TRBJ1-1; abundance: once; v_gene: TRBV12-3/TRBV12-4; d_gene: TRBD1; CDR3aa: CASSRRDRVGPAFF; CDR3nt: TGTGCCAGCAGCCGCCGGGACAGGGTTGGTCCGGCTTTCTTT
j_gene: TRBJ1-2; abundance: NA; v_gene: TRBV12-3/TRBV12-4; d_gene: NA; CDR3aa: CASSPDTPGYTF; CDR3nt: TGTGCCAGCAGTCCAGACACTCCTGGCTACACCTTC
j_gene: TRBJ2-3; abundance: NA; v_gene: TRBV3-1; d_gene: TRBD2; CDR3aa: CASSLTSGSIHTQYF; CDR3nt: TGTGCCAGCAGCCTGACTAGCGGGAGTATCCATACGCAGTATTTT
j_gene: TRBJ1-5; abundance: once; v_gene: TRBV30; d_gene: TRBD1; CDR3aa: CAWSVGDRDNQPQHF; CDR3nt: TGTGCCTGGAGTGTTGGGGACAGAGATAATCAGCCCCAGCATTTT
j_gene: TRBJ2-5; abundance: NA; v_gene: TRBV11-3; d_gene: TRBD2; CDR3aa: CASSFGSGRETQYF; CDR3nt: TGTGCCAGCAGCTTCGGTAGCGGGAGGGAGACCCAGTACTTC
j_gene: TRBJ1-6; abundance: NA; v_gene: TRBV7-2; d_gene: NA; CDR3aa: CASSIQGGSPLHF; CDR3nt: TGTGCCAGCAGCATACAGGGAGGCTCACCCCTCCACTTT
j_gene: TRBJ2-7; abundance: NA; v_gene: TRBV3-1; d_gene: TRBD2; CDR3aa: CASSRKAWPEAGAGYEQYF; CDR3nt: TGTGCCAGCAGCCGGAAGGCCTGGCCCGAAGCGGGAGCCGGGTACGAGCAGTACTTC
j_gene: TRBJ2-3; abundance: NA; v_gene: TRBV28; d_gene: TRBD2; CDR3aa: CASIGGAGDTQYF; CDR3nt: TGTGCCAGCATCGGGGGGGCCGGGGATACGCAGTATTTT